The T cell receptor (beta chain) described here comes from a study of follicular helper T cells after annual influenza vaccination. Sequencing of TCRB used Survey level resolution. Clones were read by immunoSEQ multiplex PCR, and TCRdb kept only the in-frame ones, dropping some. The table lists some 5,100 clones, around four fifths of them singletons. The CDR3 length is 15 residues. Germline V gene data show CDR1 as SGHDT and CDR2 as YYEEEE. Trimming took 4 bases from V and 0 from J, leaving 13 bases between them. This sample's time point: 2015-2016 season, pre-vaccination. This rearrangement joins TRBV5-6 to TRBJ1-1; D is uncertain. This clonotype was sampled from an adult who received the influenza vaccine. The input for sequencing was CXCR5- memory CD4+ T cells sorted from blood, taken on the day of influenza vaccination. The CDR3 reads CASSPLQTMNTEAFF. CDR3 nucleotide sequence: TGTGCCAGCAGCCCCCTTCAAACCATGAACACTGAAGCTTTCTTT.